These T cell receptor beta chains were read from a single sample in a study of blood T cells in healthy people across ages. MiXCR, applied by TCRdb to the 5' RACE reads, yields one record per CDR3 protein. The table records about 760,000 distinct CDR3 sequences, approximately 53% of them present only once. Sequencing was done on a sample of blood. The receptors come from a middle-aged man in good health. CDR3s include the opening cysteine and the closing phenylalanine or tryptophan. A D gene is named only where the DNA matches it firmly. Clone size appears in some rows only: once, few, many, or a class for an expanded clone.

. . TRBJ2-1 TRBV6-2/TRBV6-3 TGTGCCAGCAGTCCTCTTGGGACATACAATGAGCAGTTCTTC CASSPLGTYNEQFF
. . TRBJ2-7 TRBV5-6 TGTGTCAGCAGCTTGGAGGGGTACGAGCAGTACTTC CVSSLEGYEQYF
. . TRBJ2-2 TRBV20-1 TGCAGTGCTAGAGAGGGCGGAGACACCGGGGAGCTGTTTTTT CSAREGGDTGELFF
. TRBD1 TRBJ2-7 TRBV9 TGTGCCAGCAGCGTAGAACAGGGGCTCTCCTACGAGCAGTACTTC CASSVEQGLSYEQYF
. TRBD2 TRBJ2-5 TRBV4-2 TGTACCAGCAGCAGCACTAGCGGGGGGTTCCCAGAGACCCAGTACTTC CTSSSTSGGFPETQYF
. . TRBJ1-4 TRBV2 TGTGCCAGCAGGGAGACAGAAAAACTGTTTTTT CASRETEKLFF
. TRBD1 TRBJ2-7 TRBV28 TGTGCCAGCAGTCTCCGGTGGGGACAGGGGAGCTCCTACGAGCAGTACTTC CASSLRWGQGSSYEQYF
. . TRBJ1-1 TRBV6-5 TGTGCCAGCAGTACTTCCGGGTACACTGAAGCTTTCTTT CASSTSGYTEAFF
. . TRBJ1-2 TRBV12-3/TRBV12-4 TGTGCCAGCAGTCCGCTCCTGTTGGAGGGCTACACCTTC CASSPLLLEGYTF
. TRBD2 TRBJ2-1 TRBV4-2 TGTGCCAGCAGCCCAGAGGGACTAGCCTACAATGAGCAGTTCTTC CASSPEGLAYNEQFF
. . TRBJ1-6 TRBV12-3/TRBV12-4 TGTGCCGGCAGTTTAGGCGATTATTCACCCCTCCACTTT CAGSLGDYSPLHF
. TRBD1 TRBJ2-3 TRBV20-1 TGCAGTGCTAGTGGCTCCGGGACAGGGGATGGGAGCCCAGATACGCAGTATTTT CSASGSGTGDGSPDTQYF
. TRBD1 TRBJ2-6 TRBV10-3 TGTGCCATCTCCGAGGACAGGACTGGGGCCAACGTCCTGACTTTC CAISEDRTGANVLTF
. . TRBJ2-7 TRBV7-8 TGTGCCAGCAGCTTAGTGGGGGCGGGCCCCATAGACTACGAGCAGTACTTC CASSLVGAGPIDYEQYF
. . TRBJ1-2 TRBV5-1 TGCGCCAGCAGCGAGGAAGGCCAGGGGTATGGCTACACCTTC CASSEEGQGYGYTF
. . TRBJ2-3 TRBV11-2 TGTGCCAGCAGCTCCCAATTAGGAGATACGCAGTATTTT CASSSQLGDTQYF
. . TRBJ2-5 TRBV28 TGTGCCAGCAGTCCCCAGGGGTCTTCGAGAGAGCAGTACTTC CASSPQGSSREQYF
. . TRBJ2-7 TRBV6-1 TGTGCCAGCAGTGGTGTGTTCTACGAGCAGTACTTC CASSGVFYEQYF
. TRBD1 TRBJ1-2 TRBV28 TGTGCCAGCAGTAAACCGGGACAGGGATTGAATGGCTACACCTTC CASSKPGQGLNGYTF
few TRBD1 TRBJ2-1 TRBV3-1 TGTGCCAGCAGCCAGTCCGCCGGGACAGGGTTGGCCAATGAGCAGTTCTTC CASSQSAGTGLANEQFF
many . TRBJ2-7 TRBV10-3 TGTGCCATCGGCACCTACGAGCAGTACTTC CAIGTYEQYF
. . TRBJ2-3 TRBV10-2 TGCGCCAGCACCCCCAACACAGATACGCAGTATTTT CASTPNTDTQYF
. TRBD2 TRBJ2-1 TRBV7-8 TGTGCCAGCAGCCCCTTCGTTGTCGGGGGGTCGTACAATGAGCAGTTCTTC CASSPFVVGGSYNEQFF
once . TRBJ2-7 TRBV27 TGTGCCAGCAGTCCCCAGGGAGCGGTGGCCCACTACGAGCAGTACTTC CASSPQGAVAHYEQYF
. . TRBJ1-5 TRBV12-3/TRBV12-4 TGTGCCAGCAGTACCACAGGGAGGGATCAGCCCCAGCATTTT CASSTTGRDQPQHF
few . TRBJ2-6 TRBV6-5 TGTGCCAGCAGTTCCCACGACGTGGGGGCGTCTGGGGCCAACGTCCTGACTTTC CASSSHDVGASGANVLTF
few . TRBJ1-4 TRBV29-1 TGCAGCGTTGCAAGCAATGAAAAACTGTTTTTT CSVASNEKLFF
. . TRBJ1-2 TRBV6-6 TGTGCCAGCCATGTGGGTTCGGGAGGCTACACCTTC CASHVGSGGYTF
. . TRBJ2-7 TRBV7-8 TGTGCCAGCAGCAACCCCTTGGGGCAGGGTGGCTACGAGCAGTACTTC CASSNPLGQGGYEQYF
. TRBD1 TRBJ2-3 TRBV7-3 TGTGCCAGCAGCTCCCGGGACAGGGTTTTTGCAGATACGCAGTATTTT CASSSRDRVFADTQYF